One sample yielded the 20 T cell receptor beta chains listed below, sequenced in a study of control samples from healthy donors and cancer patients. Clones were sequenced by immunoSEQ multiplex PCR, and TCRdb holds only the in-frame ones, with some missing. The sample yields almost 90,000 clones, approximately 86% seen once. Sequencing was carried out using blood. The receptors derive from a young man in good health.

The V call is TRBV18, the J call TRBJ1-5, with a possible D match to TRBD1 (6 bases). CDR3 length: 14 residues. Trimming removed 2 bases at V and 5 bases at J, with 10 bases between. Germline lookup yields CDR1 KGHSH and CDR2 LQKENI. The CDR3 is CASSPSGVDQPQHF. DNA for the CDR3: TGTGCCAGCTCACCATCAGGGGTGGATCAGCCCCAGCATTTT.

The chain's CDR3 is CASRRLMTGIGEYEQYF. CDR3 nucleotides: TGTGCCAGCAGAAGGTTAATGACAGGGATTGGGGAATACGAGCAGTACTTC. The V and J genes are TRBV27 and TRBJ2-7; 7 nucleotides line up with TRBD1. The ends lost 6 bases at V and 4 bases at J; junction bases unmatched: 18. Germline lookup yields CDR1 MNHEY and CDR2 SMNVEV (reference sequence). CDR3 length: 17 amino acids.

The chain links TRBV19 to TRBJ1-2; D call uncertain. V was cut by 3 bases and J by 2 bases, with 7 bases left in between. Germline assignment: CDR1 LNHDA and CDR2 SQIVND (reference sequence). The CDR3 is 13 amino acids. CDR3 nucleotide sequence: TGTGCCAGTAGTATTCCCGAGAACTATGGCTACACCTTC. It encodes CASSIPENYGYTF.

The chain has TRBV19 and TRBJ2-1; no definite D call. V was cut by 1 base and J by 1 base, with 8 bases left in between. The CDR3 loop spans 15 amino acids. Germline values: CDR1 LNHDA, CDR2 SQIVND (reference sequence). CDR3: CASSIVSLSYNEQFF. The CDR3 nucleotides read TGTGCCAGTAGTATAGTGAGCCTATCCTACAATGAGCAGTTCTTC.

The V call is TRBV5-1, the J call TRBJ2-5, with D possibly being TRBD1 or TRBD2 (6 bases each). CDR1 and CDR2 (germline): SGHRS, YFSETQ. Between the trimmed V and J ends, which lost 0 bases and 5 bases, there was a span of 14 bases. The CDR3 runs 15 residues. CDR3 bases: TGCGCCAGCAGCTTGGCCAAGGGGGGTTACGAGACCCAGTACTTC. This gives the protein CASSLAKGGYETQYF.

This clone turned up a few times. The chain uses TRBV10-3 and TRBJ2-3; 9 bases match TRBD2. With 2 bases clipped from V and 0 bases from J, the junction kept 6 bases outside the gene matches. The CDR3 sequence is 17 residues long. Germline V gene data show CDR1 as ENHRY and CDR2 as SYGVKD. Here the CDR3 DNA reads TGTGCCATCAGTGAGCAAGGACTAGCGCGAAGCACAGATACGCAGTATTTT. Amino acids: CAISEQGLARSTDTQYF.

CDR3 bases: TGTGCCAGCAGCAAATGGTTGGCGGGCTTCTATGGCTACACCTTC. Its protein product is CASSKWLAGFYGYTF. This rearrangement joins TRBV21-1 to TRBJ1-2. TRBV21-1 is an annotated pseudogene. This CDR3 has 15 residues.

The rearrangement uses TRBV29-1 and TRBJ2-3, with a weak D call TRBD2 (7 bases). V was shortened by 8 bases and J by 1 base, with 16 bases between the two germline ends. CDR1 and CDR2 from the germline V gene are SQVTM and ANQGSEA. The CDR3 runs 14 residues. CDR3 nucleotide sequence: TGCAGCCTGCGGGGGCGGTACGGCACAGATACGCAGTATTTT. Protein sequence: CSLRGRYGTDTQYF.

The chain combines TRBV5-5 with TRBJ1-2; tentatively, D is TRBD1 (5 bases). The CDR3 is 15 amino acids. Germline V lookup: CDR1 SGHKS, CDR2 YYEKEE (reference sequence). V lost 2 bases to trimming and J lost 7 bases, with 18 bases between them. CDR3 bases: TGTGCCAGCAGCTTTTTGGGTCAGGGTTACCCTGGCTACACCTTC. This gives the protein CASSFLGQGYPGYTF.

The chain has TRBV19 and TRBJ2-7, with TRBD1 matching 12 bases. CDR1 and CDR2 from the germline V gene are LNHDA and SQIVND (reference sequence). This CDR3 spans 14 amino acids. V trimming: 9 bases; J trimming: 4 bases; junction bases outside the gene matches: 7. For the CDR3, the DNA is TGTGCCAGGCAGGGACAGGGGGCTTCGTACGAGCAGTACGTC. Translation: CARQGQGASYEQYV.

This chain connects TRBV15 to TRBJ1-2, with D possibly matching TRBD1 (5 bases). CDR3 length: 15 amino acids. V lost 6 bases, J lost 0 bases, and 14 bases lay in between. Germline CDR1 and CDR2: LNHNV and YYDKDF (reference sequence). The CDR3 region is CATRFLLGPNYGYTF. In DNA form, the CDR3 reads TGTGCCACCAGATTCCTCTTGGGGCCTAACTATGGCTACACCTTC.

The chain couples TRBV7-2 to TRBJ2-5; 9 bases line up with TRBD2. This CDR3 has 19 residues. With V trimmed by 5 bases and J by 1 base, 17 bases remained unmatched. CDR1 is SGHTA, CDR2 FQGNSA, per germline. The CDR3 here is CASSPKDPLAAGGQETQYF. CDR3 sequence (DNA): TGTGCCAGCAGCCCAAAGGACCCCTTGGCAGCGGGGGGCCAAGAGACCCAGTACTTC.

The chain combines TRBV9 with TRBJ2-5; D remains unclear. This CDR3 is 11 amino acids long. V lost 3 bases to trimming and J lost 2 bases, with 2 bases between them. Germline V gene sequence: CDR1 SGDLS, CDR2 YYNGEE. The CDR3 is CASSAQETQYF. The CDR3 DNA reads TGTGCCAGCAGCGCTCAAGAGACCCAGTACTTC.

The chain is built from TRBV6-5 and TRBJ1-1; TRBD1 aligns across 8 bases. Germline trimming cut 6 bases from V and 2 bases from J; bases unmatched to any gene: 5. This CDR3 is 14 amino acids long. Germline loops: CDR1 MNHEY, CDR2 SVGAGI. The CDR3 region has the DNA TGTGCCAGCAGAGCTGACAGGGGAAACACTGAAGCTTTCTTT. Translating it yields CASRADRGNTEAFF.

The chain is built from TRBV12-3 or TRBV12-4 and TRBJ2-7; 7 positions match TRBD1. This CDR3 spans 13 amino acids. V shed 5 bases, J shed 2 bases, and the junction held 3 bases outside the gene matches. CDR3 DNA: TGTGCCAGCAGTATAGGACAGGCCTACGAGCAGTACTTC. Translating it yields CASSIGQAYEQYF.

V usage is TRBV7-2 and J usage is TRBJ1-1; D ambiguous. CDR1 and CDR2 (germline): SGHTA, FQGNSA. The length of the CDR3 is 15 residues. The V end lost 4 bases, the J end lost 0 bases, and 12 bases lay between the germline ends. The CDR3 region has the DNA TGTGCCAGCAGCTACAACAGTGCCATGAACACTGAAGCTTTCTTT. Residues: CASSYNSAMNTEAFF.

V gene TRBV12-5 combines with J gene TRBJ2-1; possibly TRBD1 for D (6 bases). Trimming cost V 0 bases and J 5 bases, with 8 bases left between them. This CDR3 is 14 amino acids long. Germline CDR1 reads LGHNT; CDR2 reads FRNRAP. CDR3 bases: TGTGCTAGTGGTTTGGTAACAGGGAACAATGAGCAGTTCTTC. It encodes CASGLVTGNNEQFF.

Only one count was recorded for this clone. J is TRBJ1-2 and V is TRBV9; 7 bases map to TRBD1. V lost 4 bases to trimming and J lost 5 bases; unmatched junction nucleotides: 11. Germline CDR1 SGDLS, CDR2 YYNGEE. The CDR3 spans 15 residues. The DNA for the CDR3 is TGTGCCAGCAGCTCTACGGGACAGAAGGCTTATGGCTACACCTTC. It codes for CASSSTGQKAYGYTF.

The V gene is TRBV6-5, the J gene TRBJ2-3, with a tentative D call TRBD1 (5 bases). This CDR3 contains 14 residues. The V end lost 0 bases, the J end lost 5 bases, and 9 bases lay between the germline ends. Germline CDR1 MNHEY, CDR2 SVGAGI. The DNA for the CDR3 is TGTGCCAGCAGTTACTCGCAGGGCGTAGATACGCAGTATTTT. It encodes CASSYSQGVDTQYF.

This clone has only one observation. CDR3 DNA sequence: TGTGCCAGCAGCTTAACAGGGGGCGGAATTCGGGACGAGCAGTACTTC. Translated: CASSLTGGGIRDEQYF. This chain links TRBV5-4 with TRBJ2-7, with TRBD1 matching 9 bases. From germline, CDR1 is SGHNT and CDR2 YYREEE (reference sequence). CDR3 length equals 16 residues. The trim removed 2 bases at V and 5 bases at J, leaving 11 bases unmatched.